This TCR beta chain was sequenced for a study of blood T cell repertoires in COVID-19. Study as a whole: PBMCs, B-cell-depleted T cells, or T cells provided the cDNA or gDNA that made up the material.

The CDR3 spans 16 residues. The germline gives CDR1 MDHEN, CDR2 SYDVKM. V was pared by 5 bases and J by 3 bases, with 10 bases of the junction left unmatched. How the authors handled the data: Estimation of nucleated cell counts relied on the amplification of reference gene primers. Clones were sequenced by immunoSEQ multiplex PCR, and TCRdb holds only the in-frame ones, with some missing. The DNA gave D and trimming, while V, J and clone size come from that table. The table has roughly 450,000 clones, 90% seen once. This sequence was found in a man aged 18 to 35 who had recovered from COVID-19. Sequencing was carried out using PBMCs or T cells enriched from blood (not recorded which). This chain links TRBV28 with TRBJ2-7; 10 positions match TRBD1. This chain's CDR3 is CASSGQGGKLLYEQYF. The CDR3 coding sequence is TGTGCCAGCAGTGGACAGGGGGGGAAGCTCCTCTACGAGCAGTACTTC.